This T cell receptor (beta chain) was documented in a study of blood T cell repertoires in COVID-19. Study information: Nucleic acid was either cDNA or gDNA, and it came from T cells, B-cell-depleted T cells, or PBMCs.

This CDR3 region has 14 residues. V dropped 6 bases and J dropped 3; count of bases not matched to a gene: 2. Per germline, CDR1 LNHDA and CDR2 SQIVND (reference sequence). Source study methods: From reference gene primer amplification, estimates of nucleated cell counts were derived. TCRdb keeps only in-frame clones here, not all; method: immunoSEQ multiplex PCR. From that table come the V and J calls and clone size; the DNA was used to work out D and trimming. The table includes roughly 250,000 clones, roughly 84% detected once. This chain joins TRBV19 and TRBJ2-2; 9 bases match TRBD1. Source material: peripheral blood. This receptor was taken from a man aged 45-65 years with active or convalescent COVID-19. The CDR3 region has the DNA TGTGCCAGTAGGGGACAGGGAGACACCGGGGAGCTGTTTTTT. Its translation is CASRGQGDTGELFF. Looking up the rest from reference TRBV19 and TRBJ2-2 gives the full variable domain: DGGITQSPKYLFRKEGQNVTLSCEQNLNHDAMYWYRQDPGQGLRLIYYSQIVNDFQKGDIAEGYSVSREKKESFPLTVTSAQKNPTAFYLCASRGQGDTGELFFGEGSRLTVL.